One and the same sample provided the 9 T cell receptor beta chains below, sequenced in a study of regulatory T cells in long-lasting Graves disease. Time point defined: newly diagnosed GD, antithyroid drugs for less than 3 months. PBMCs were the source of the RNA used for TCR sequencing. Construction of the TCR beta libraries employed iRepertoire HTBI primers in conjunction with Arm-PCR of CDR3 regions. TCRdb processed the multiplex PCR reads anew with MiXCR; each CDR3 protein has one entry. There are over 450,000 distinct CDR3 sequences in the sample; about 12% occur only once, and over 7% lies in the top ten. These same records also appear under a second study, on T cells in Graves' hyperthyroidism and ophthalmopathy.

Source: peripheral blood mononuclear cells (PBMCs), taken at new diagnosis, from a patient treated with antithyroid drugs. Every receptor here comes from a woman aged 30 to 39 with Graves disease.

The chain is built from TRBV3-2 and TRBJ1-2. TRBV3-2 is described as a pseudogene. The CDR3 consists of 15 residues. The CDR3 sequence: CAMAVLGPSRNGYTF. The CDR3 nucleotides are TGTGCCATGGCGGTCCTAGGACCATCCCGTAATGGCTACACCTTC.

In this sample, this clonotype turned up many times. J is TRBJ2-7 and V is TRBV5-1, with 7 bases aligning to TRBD1. The CDR3 sequence is 16 residues long. Unmatched junction bases numbered 12, after V lost 5 bases and J lost 1 base. Germline V gene sequence: CDR1 SGHRS, CDR2 YFSETQ. CDR3 sequence reads: CASSFTGTVLSYEQYF. The CDR3 DNA reads TGCGCCAGCAGTTTCACCGGGACAGTGTTATCCTACGAGCAGTACTTC.

This clonotype was counted many times. This chain uses TRBV20-1 with TRBJ2-3, with 13 bases aligning to TRBD2. Germline V gene sequence: CDR1 DFQATT, CDR2 SNEGSKA (reference sequence). The CDR3 has 15 residues. V lost 4 bases and J lost 5; bases outside the gene matches: 6. CDR3 DNA sequence: TGCAGTGCTACCCGACTAGCGGGAGGTGGAGATACGCAGTATTTT. This encodes CSATRLAGGGDTQYF.

This clonotype was seen only a few times. J is TRBJ2-6 and V is TRBV6-1; TRBD1 matches at 8 bases. Trimming removed 10 bases from V and 0 bases from J; junction bases left unmatched: 11. The CDR3 covers 17 residues. Germline lookup yields CDR1 MNHNS and CDR2 SASEGT. The CDR3 region is CATAPTTGASGANVLTF. For the CDR3, the DNA is TGTGCCACAGCACCAACGACAGGGGCCTCTGGGGCCAACGTCCTGACTTTC.

With regard to this clonotype: A much larger clone lies one base from this, so it may be a read error. The chain links TRBV27 to TRBJ2-1; TRBD2 aligns across 9 bases. V dropped 2 bases and J dropped 1; count of bases not matched to a gene: 6. There are 17 residues in the CDR3. Germline CDR1 MNHEY, CDR2 SMNVEV (reference sequence). The CDR3 nucleotides are TGTGCCAGCAGTTTAAGGACCCTAGCGGGATCCTACAATGAGCAGTTCTTC. It codes for CASSLRTLAGSYNEQFF.

This clonotype was found many times. V gene TRBV30 combines with J gene TRBJ1-1; a weak D match, TRBD1 (6 bases). The CDR3 runs to 11 residues. V gave up 1 base and J gave up 11 bases, with 11 bases separating them. Germline CDR1 is GTSNPN and CDR2 is SVGIG (reference sequence). This CDR3 reads CAWSGTAQAFF. As DNA, the CDR3 is TGTGCCTGGAGTGGGACAGCACAGGCTTTCTTT.

This chain connects TRBV6-1 to TRBJ1-2; D is uncertain. In germline, CDR1 is MNHNS, CDR2 SASEGT. With 7 bases removed from V and 5 bases from J, the gap between germline ends came to 17 bases. This CDR3 comprises 14 residues. CDR3 sequence (DNA): TGTGCCAGCATTGGCCACCGGATCCGGTATGGCTACACCTTC. Translation: CASIGHRIRYGYTF.

The rearrangement joins TRBV5-1 to TRBJ1-2; no reliable D call. The germline CDR1 and CDR2 sequences are SGHRS and YFSETQ. The V end lost 5 bases, the J end lost 7 bases, and 18 bases lay between the germline ends. The CDR3 consists of 14 residues. The DNA for the CDR3 is TGCGCCAGCAGTGCACAAGTTACGGAAGCTGGCTACACCTTC. Protein sequence: CASSAQVTEAGYTF.

This clonotype was counted ten times or more. This chain links TRBV28 with TRBJ1-6; D might be TRBD1 (5 bases). The CDR3 contains 15 residues. The V gene lost 6 bases and the J gene lost 7 bases, with 16 bases spanning the gap. Germline CDR1 is MDHEN and CDR2 is SYDVKM. As DNA, the CDR3 is TGTGCCAGCAGACAACCTGGGGGTACCAATTCACCCCTCCACTTT. It codes for CASRQPGGTNSPLHF. The whole variable domain, remainder taken from reference TRBV28 and TRBJ1-6, is DVKVTQSSRYLVKRTGEKVFLECVQDMDHENMFWYRQDPGLGLRLIYFSYDVKMKEKGDIPEGYSVSREKKERFSLILESASTNQTSMYLCASRQPGGTNSPLHFGNGTRLTVT.